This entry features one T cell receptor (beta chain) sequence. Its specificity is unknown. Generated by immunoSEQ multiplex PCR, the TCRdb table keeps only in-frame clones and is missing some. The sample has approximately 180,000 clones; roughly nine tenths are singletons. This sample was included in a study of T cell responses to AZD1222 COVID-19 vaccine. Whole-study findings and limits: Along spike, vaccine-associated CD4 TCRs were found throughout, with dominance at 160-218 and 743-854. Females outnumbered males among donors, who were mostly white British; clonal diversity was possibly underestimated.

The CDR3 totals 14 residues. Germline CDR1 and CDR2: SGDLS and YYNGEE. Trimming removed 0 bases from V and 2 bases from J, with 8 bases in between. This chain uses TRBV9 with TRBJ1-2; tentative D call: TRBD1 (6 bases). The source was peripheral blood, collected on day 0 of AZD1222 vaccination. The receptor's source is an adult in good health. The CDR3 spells CASSVVTGNYGYTF. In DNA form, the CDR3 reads TGTGCCAGCAGCGTAGTTACAGGGAACTATGGCTACACCTTC. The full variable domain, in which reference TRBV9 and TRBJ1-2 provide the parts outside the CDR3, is DSGVTQTPKHLITATGQRVTLRCSPRSGDLSVYWYQQSLDQGLQFLIQYYNGEERAKGNILERFSAQQFPDLHSELNLSSLELGDSALYFCASSVVTGNYGYTFGSGTRLTVV.